Listed here is a single TCR beta chain. Its cognate antigen is unknown. An end of the junction differs from the germline gene, which may be a read error. TCRalpha and TCRbeta libraries used 5'RACE with constant-segment primers and UMIs. Using its own MiXCR run on the 5' RACE reads, TCRdb lists one record per CDR3 protein. The table records some 490,000 distinct CDR3 sequences, about 20% of them present only once. Germline V lookup: CDR1 MNHNY, CDR2 SVGAGI (reference sequence). There are 17 residues in the CDR3. The sample comes from a study of T-cell memory formation after mild COVID-19. Study-level points and caveats: The finding that pre-infection memory included some responding clones suggested that cross-reactive memory joined. Clones that contracted from day 15 to 85 were balanced CD4/CD8, while later expanders leaned CD4+. Largely, contracting CD4+ clones fell within CM and EM, and contracting CD8+ clones within EMRA.

The V and J genes are TRBV6-6 and TRBJ2-3; TRBD2 matches at 11 bases. The clonotype was recovered from an adult woman who had mild COVID-19 (a few samples of this study predate the infection). Cell type and time point are not known. The material sequenced was PBMCs or a T cell subset sorted from them (not recorded which). DNA for the CDR3: TGTGCCAGCAGTTACTGGGTTAGCGGGAGGGCCGGAGATAAGCAGTATTTT. Protein: CASSYWVSGRAGDKQYF.